This TCR beta chain was profiled in a study of blood T cell repertoires in COVID-19. The study recruited people aged roughly 18 to 100 years across approximately 23 US areas. Researchers sorted participants into cohorts using their self-reported clinical history. Assay: immunoSEQ multiplex PCR; the TCRdb copy retains only in-frame clones and omits some. The repertoire holds about 180,000 clones, with 75% to 90% as singletons. Germline CDR1 and CDR2: MNHEY and SVGAGI. V was cut by 2 bases and J by 5 bases, with 9 bases left in between. The CDR3 covers 13 residues. This TCR came from a man aged 35 to 55 who had recovered from COVID-19. The genes are TRBV6-5 and TRBJ1-2, with D unresolved. Sequenced material: PBMCs or T cells enriched from blood (not recorded which). The CDR3 DNA sequence: TGTGCCAGCAGTTACCTCACAGAGTATGGCTACACCTTC. This translates into CASSYLTEYGYTF.